These 2 T cell receptor beta chains originate from one sample sequenced in a study of cytotoxic CD8 clonotypes in ibrutinib-treated CLL. This table comes from immunoSEQ multiplex PCR, and its TCRdb copy is limited to in-frame clones, with some not included. There are 17,000 or so clones in the sample; roughly 60% occur only once, and roughly 25% lies in the top ten. Here the sequenced sample was PBMCs, taken after 12 months of ibrutinib treatment. These receptors came from a human donor with chronic lymphocytic leukemia.

This clone has only one observation. This sequence joins TRBV10-3 and TRBJ2-1, with D possibly being TRBD2 (6 bases). The CDR3 is made up of 15 amino acids. The ends were cut back, 5 bases at V and 4 bases at J, with 15 bases in the middle. CDR1 and CDR2 (germline): ENHRY, SYGVKD. CDR3 sequence reads: CAISKVASEYNEQFF. Written as DNA, the CDR3 is TGTGCCATCAGTAAGGTGGCTAGCGAATACAATGAGCAGTTCTTC.

The chain joins TRBV9 to TRBJ1-2; D not certain. V gave up 3 bases and J gave up 7 bases, with 16 bases separating them. CDR3 length: 14 amino acids. From germline, CDR1 is SGDLS and CDR2 YYNGEE. This CDR3 reads CASSAPTPGVGYTF. CDR3 in DNA: TGTGCCAGCAGCGCCCCGACCCCTGGGGTTGGCTACACCTTC.